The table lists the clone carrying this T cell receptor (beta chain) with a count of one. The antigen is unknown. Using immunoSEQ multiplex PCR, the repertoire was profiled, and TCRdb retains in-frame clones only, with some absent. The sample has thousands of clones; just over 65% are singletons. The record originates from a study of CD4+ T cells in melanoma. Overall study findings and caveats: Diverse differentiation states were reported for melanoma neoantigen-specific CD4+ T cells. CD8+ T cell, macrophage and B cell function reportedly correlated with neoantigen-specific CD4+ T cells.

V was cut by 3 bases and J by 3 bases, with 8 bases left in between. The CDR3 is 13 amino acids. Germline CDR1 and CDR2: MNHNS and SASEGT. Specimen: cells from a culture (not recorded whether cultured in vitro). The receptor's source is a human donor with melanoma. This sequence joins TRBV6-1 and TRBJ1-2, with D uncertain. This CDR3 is CASSEAGYYGYTF. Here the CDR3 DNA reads TGTGCCAGCAGTGAGGCAGGCTACTATGGCTACACCTTC.